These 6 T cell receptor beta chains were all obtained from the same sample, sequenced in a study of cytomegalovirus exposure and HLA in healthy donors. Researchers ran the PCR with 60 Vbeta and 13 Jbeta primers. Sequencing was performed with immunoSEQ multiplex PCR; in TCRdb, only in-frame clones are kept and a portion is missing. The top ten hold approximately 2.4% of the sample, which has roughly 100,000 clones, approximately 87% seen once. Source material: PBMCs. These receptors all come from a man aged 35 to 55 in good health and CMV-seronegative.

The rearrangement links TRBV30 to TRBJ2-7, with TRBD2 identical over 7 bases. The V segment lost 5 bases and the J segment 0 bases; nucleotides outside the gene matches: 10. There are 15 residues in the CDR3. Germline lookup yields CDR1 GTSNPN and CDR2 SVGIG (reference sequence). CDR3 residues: CAWSSQRGGSYEQYF. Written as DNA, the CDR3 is TGTGCCTGGTCATCACAGCGGGGCGGCTCCTACGAGCAGTACTTC.

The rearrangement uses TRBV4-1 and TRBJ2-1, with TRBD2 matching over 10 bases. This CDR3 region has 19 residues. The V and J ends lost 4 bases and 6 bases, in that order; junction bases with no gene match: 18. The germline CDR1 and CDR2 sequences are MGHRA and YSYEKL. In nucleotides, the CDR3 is TGCGCCAGCAGCCCGAGACCCCTAGCGGGGGTGGGATTGGGCAATGAGCAGTTCTTC. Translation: CASSPRPLAGVGLGNEQFF.

CDR3 sequence (DNA): TGTGCCAGTAGTATAGCTCAGGTTGACGTCAATGAGCAGTTCTTC. Encoded protein: CASSIAQVDVNEQFF. V and J are TRBV19 and TRBJ2-1, with unresolved D. This CDR3 has 15 residues. Trimming pared 1 base from V and 6 bases from J, leaving 13 bases between. Germline V CDR1 and CDR2: LNHDA, SQIVND (reference sequence).

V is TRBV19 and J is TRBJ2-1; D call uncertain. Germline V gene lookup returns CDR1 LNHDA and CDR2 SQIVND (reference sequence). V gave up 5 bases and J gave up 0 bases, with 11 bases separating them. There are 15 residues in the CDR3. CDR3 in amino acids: CASSPTESSYNEQFF. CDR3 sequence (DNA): TGTGCCAGTAGTCCAACAGAGAGCTCCTACAATGAGCAGTTCTTC.

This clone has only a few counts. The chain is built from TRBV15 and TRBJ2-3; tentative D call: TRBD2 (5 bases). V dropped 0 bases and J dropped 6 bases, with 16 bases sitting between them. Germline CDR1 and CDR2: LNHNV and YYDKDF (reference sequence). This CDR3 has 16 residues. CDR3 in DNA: TGTGCCACCAGCAGAGATCGGGGAGAAGGTTCCGATACGCAGTATTTT. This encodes CATSRDRGEGSDTQYF.

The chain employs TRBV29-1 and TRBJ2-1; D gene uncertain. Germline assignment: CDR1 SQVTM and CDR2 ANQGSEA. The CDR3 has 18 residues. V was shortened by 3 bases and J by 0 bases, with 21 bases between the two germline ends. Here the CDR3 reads CSVDGQAQKLSSYNEQFF. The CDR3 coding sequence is TGCAGCGTTGACGGCCAGGCCCAGAAATTGAGCTCCTACAATGAGCAGTTCTTC.